The T cell receptor beta chain under discussion was sequenced for a study of post-analysis software for immune sequencing data. Germline loops: CDR1 MNHNS, CDR2 SASEGT. Trimming took 2 bases from V and 4 from J, leaving 8 bases between them. CDR3 length: 13 residues. cDNA libraries for TCR beta contained unique molecular identifiers. TCRdb re-derived calls from the PCR reads in MiXCR, one entry per CDR3 protein. The repertoire holds roughly 160,000 distinct CDR3 sequences, about 34% seen once, with approximately 30% in the top ten. The chain links TRBV6-1 to TRBJ1-1; no firm D call. The sequencing used blood, collected after autologous hematopoietic stem cell transplantation. The origin of this receptor is a girl aged 5-17 years with multiple sclerosis. The CDR3 DNA follows: TGTGCCAGCAGTGAATTGGGGAGCACTGAAGCTTTCTTT. This encodes CASSELGSTEAFF.